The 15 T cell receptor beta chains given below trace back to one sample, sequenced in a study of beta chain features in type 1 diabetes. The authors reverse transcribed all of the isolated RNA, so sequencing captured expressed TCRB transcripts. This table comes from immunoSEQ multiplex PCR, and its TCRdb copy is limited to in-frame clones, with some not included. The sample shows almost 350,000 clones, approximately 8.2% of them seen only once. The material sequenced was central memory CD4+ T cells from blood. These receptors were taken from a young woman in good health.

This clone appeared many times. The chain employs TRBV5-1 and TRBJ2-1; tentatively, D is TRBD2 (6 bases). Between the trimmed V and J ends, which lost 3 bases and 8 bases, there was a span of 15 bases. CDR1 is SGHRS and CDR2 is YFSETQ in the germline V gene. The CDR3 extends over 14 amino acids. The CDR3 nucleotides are TGCGCCAGCAGCTCCGCGACCCCGGGGGATGAGCAGTTCTTC. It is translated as CASSSATPGDEQFF. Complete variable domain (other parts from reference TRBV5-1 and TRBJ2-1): KAGVTQTPRYLIKTRGQQVTLSCSPISGHRSVSWYQQTPGQGLQFLFEYFSETQRNKGNFPGRFSGRQFSNSRSEMNVSTLELGDSALYLCASSSATPGDEQFFGPGTRLTVL.

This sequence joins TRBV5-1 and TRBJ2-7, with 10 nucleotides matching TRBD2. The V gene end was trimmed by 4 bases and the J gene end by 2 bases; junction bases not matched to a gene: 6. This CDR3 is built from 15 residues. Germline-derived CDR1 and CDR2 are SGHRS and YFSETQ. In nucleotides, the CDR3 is TGCGCCAGCAGCCTTGATACTAGCGGGACCTACGAGCAGTACTTC. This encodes CASSLDTSGTYEQYF.

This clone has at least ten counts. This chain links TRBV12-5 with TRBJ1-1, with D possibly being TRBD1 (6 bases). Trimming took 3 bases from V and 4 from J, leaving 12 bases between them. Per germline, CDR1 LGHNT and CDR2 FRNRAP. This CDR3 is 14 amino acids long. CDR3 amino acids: CASGLSGARTEAFF. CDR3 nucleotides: TGTGCTAGTGGTTTATCGGGGGCGCGCACTGAAGCTTTCTTT.

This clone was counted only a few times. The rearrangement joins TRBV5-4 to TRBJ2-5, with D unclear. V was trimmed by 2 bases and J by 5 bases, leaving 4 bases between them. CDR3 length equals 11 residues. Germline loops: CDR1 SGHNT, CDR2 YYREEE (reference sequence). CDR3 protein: CASSFFETQYF. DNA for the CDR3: TGTGCCAGCAGCTTTTTCGAGACCCAGTACTTC.

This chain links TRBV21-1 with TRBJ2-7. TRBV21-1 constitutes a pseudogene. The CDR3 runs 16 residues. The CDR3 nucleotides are TGTGCCAGCAGCAAAAGACCGTTCCATACCCTCTACGAGCAGTACTTC. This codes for CASSKRPFHTLYEQYF.

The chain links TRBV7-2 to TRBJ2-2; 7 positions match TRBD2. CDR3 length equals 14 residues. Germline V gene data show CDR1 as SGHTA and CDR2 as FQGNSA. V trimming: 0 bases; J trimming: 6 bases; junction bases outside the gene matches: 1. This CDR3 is CASSLAGGAGELFF. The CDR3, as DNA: TGTGCCAGCAGCTTAGCTGGGGGGGCCGGGGAGCTGTTTTTT.

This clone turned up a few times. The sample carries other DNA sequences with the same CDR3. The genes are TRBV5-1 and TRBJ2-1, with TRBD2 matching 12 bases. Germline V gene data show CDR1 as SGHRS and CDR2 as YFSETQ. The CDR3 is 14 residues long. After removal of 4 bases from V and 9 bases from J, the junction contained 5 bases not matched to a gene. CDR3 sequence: CASSPGTSGSEQFF. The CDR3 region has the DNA TGCGCCAGCAGCCCGGGGACTAGCGGGTCTGAGCAGTTCTTC.

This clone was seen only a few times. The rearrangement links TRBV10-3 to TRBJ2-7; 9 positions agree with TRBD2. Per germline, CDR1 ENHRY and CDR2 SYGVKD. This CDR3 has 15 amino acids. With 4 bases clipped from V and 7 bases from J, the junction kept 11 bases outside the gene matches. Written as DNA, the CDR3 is TGTGCCATCAGTGCACAGTCGATAGCGGGAGATGAGCAGTACTTC. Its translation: CAISAQSIAGDEQYF.

This CDR3 is CASSPRDTQYF. CDR3 sequence (DNA): TGTGCCAGCAGTCCTCGGGATACGCAGTATTTT. The genes are TRBV6-5 and TRBJ2-3; D is unclear. Germline CDR1 is MNHEY and CDR2 is SVGAGI. The CDR3 loop spans 11 amino acids. The ends were cut back, 5 bases at V and 6 bases at J, with 6 bases in the middle.

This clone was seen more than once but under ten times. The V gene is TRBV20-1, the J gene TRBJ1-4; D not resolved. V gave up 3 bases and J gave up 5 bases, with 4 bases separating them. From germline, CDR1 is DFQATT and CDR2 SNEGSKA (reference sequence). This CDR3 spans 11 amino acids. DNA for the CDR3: TGCAGTGCTAGCGCGAATGAAAAACTGTTTTTT. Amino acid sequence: CSASANEKLFF.

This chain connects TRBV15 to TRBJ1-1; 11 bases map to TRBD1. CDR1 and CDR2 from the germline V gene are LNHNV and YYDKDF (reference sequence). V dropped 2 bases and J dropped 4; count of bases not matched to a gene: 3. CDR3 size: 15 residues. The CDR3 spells CATSRPGTGGTEAFF. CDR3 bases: TGTGCCACCAGCAGACCGGGGACAGGGGGCACTGAAGCTTTCTTT. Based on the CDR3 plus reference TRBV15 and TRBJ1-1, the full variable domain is DAMVIQNPRYQVTQFGKPVTLSCSQTLNHNVMYWYQQKSSQAPKLLFHYYDKDFNNEADTPDNFQSRRPNTSFCFLDIRSPGLGDTAMYLCATSRPGTGGTEAFFGQGTRLTVV.

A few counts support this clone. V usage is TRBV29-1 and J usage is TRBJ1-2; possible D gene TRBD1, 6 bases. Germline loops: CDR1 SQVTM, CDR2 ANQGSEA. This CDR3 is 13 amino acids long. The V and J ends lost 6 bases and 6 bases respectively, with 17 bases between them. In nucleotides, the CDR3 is TGCAGCGTAACCCATCTCCGGACAGATGGCTACACCTTC. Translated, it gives CSVTHLRTDGYTF.

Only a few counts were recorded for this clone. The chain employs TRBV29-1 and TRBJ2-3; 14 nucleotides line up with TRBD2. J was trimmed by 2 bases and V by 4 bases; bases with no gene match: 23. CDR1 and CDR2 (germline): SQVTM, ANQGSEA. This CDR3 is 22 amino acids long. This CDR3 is CSVAGGTVGTSGSRGLTDTQYF. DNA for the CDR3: TGCAGCGTTGCCGGCGGGACCGTCGGGACTAGCGGGAGCCGGGGGCTCACAGATACGCAGTATTTT.

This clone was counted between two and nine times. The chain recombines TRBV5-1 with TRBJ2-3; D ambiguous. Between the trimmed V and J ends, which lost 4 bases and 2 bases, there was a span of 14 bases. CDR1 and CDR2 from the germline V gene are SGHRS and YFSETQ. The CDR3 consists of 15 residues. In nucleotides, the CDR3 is TGCGCCAGCAGCCAGCCGGGCGAATCCACAGATACGCAGTATTTT. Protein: CASSQPGESTDTQYF.

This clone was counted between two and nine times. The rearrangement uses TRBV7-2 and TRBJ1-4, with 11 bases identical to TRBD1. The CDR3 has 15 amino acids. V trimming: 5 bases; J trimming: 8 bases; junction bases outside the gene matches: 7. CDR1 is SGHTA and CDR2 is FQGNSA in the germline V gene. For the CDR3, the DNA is TGTGCCAGCAGCGGAGGCGGGACAGGGGGGGAAAAACTGTTTTTT. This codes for CASSGGGTGGEKLFF.